This T cell receptor (beta chain) was profiled in a study of blood T cell repertoires in COVID-19. For the study at large: The samples span acute and convalescent COVID-19 from the United States, Italy and Spain.

The table came from immunoSEQ multiplex PCR; TCRdb's copy has only in-frame clones and leaves some out. The sample gives roughly 380,000 clones, about 91% of which show up once; around 1.5% is in the top ten. Germline V lookup: CDR1 SGHAT, CDR2 FQDESV (reference sequence). The CDR3 spans 14 residues. With 2 bases removed from V and 4 bases from J, the gap between germline ends came to 11 bases. The sequenced material came from peripheral blood. The receptor comes from a woman aged 40 to 50 with COVID-19, enrolled during active disease. The rearrangement uses TRBV11-1 and TRBJ1-2; D is ambiguous. CDR3: CASSLYDKTYGYTF. CDR3 in DNA: TGTGCCAGCAGCTTATACGACAAGACCTATGGCTACACCTTC.